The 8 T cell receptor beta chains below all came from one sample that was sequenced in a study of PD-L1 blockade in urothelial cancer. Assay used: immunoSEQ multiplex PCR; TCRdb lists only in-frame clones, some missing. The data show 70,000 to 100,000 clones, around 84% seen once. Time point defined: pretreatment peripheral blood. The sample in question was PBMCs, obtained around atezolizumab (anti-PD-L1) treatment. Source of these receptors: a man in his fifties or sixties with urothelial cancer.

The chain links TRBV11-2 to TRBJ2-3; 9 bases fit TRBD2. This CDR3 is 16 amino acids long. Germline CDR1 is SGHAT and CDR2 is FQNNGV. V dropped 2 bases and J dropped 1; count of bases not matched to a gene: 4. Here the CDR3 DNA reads TGTGCCAGCAGCTTATGGGCTAGCGGGGGCACAGATACGCAGTATTTT. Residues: CASSLWASGGTDTQYF.

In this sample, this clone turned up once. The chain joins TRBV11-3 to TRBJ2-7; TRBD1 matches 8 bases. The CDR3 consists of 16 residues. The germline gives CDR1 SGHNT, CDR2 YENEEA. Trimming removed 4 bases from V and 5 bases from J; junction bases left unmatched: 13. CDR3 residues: CASSCPRGRDSDEQYF. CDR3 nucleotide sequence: TGTGCCAGCAGCTGCCCCAGGGGGCGTGATTCGGACGAGCAGTACTTC.

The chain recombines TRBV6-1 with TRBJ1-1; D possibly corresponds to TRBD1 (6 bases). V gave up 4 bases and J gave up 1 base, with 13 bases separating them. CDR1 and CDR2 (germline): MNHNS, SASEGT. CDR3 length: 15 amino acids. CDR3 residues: CASSVTPRGNTEAFF. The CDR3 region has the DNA TGTGCCAGCAGTGTGACGCCCAGGGGGAACACTGAAGCTTTCTTT.

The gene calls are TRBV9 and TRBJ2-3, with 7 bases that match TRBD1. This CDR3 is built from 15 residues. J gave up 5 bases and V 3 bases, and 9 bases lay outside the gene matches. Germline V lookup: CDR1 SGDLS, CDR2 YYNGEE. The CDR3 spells CASSARQGVLDTQYF. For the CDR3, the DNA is TGTGCCAGCAGCGCCCGACAGGGTGTCTTAGATACGCAGTATTTT.

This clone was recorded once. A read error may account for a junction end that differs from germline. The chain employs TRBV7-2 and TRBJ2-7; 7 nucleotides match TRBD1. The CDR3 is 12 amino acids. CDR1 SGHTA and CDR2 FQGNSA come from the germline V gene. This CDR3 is CASRGGSHEQYF. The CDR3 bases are TGTGCCAGCAGAGGGGGCTCCCACGAGCAGTACTTC.

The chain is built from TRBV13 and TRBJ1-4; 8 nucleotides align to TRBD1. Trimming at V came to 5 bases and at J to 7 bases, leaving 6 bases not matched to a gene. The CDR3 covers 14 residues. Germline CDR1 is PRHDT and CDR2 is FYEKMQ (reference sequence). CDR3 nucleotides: TGTGCCAGCAGCCAGGGGGCGCTTTCTGAAAAACTGTTTTTT. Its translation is CASSQGALSEKLFF.

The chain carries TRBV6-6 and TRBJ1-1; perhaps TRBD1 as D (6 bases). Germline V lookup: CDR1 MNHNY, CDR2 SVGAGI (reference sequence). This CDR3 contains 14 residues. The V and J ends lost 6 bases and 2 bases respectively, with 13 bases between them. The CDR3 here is CASSLQGHNTEAFF. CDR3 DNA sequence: TGTGCCAGCAGCCTACAGGGACATAACACTGAAGCTTTCTTT.

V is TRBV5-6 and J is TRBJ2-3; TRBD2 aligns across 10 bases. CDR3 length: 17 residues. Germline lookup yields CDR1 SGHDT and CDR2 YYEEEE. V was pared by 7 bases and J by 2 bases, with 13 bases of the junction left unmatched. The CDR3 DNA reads TGTGCCAGCCGCCCCTCCCTAGCGGGGGCCATCACAGATACGCAGTATTTT. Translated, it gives CASRPSLAGAITDTQYF. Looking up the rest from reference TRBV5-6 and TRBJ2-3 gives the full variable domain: DAGVTQSPTHLIKTRGQQVTLRCSPKSGHDTVSWYQQALGQGPQFIFQYYEEEERQRGNFPDRFSGHQFPNYSSELNVNALLLGDSALYLCASRPSLAGAITDTQYFGPGTRLTVL.